Described below is a single T cell receptor (beta chain) sequence and its context. Its antigen is as yet unknown. This record belongs to a study of T cell responses to AZD1222 COVID-19 vaccine. The CDR3 sequence is 14 residues long. Trimming took 5 bases from V and 0 from J, leaving 9 bases between them. The V gene's germline CDR1 is LNHDA and CDR2 SQIVND (reference sequence). Findings of the study overall: Among the donors, most were white British and more were female, and clonal diversity was possibly underestimated. Unmutated variant regions are reportedly the target of nearly half of TCRs that are spike-specific. Across spike, vaccine-associated CD4 TCRs were found, dominant at 160-218 and 743-854. Just five or six AZD1222 recipients were seropositive at baseline.

The table came from immunoSEQ multiplex PCR; TCRdb's copy has only in-frame clones and leaves some out. The sample includes approximately 110,000 clones, around 84% seen only once; the top ten take 7% to 8%. The chain joins TRBV19 to TRBJ2-3, with D tentatively TRBD1 or TRBD2 (5 bases each). The sequenced sample was peripheral blood, obtained on day 0 of AZD1222 vaccination. This receptor was identified in an adult in good health. The CDR3 is CASSLGTSTDTQYF. The CDR3 DNA reads as TGTGCCAGTAGTCTCGGGACGAGCACAGATACGCAGTATTTT. Looking up the rest from reference TRBV19 and TRBJ2-3 gives the full variable domain: DGGITQSPKYLFRKEGQNVTLSCEQNLNHDAMYWYRQDPGQGLRLIYYSQIVNDFQKGDIAEGYSVSREKKESFPLTVTSAQKNPTAFYLCASSLGTSTDTQYFGPGTRLTVL.